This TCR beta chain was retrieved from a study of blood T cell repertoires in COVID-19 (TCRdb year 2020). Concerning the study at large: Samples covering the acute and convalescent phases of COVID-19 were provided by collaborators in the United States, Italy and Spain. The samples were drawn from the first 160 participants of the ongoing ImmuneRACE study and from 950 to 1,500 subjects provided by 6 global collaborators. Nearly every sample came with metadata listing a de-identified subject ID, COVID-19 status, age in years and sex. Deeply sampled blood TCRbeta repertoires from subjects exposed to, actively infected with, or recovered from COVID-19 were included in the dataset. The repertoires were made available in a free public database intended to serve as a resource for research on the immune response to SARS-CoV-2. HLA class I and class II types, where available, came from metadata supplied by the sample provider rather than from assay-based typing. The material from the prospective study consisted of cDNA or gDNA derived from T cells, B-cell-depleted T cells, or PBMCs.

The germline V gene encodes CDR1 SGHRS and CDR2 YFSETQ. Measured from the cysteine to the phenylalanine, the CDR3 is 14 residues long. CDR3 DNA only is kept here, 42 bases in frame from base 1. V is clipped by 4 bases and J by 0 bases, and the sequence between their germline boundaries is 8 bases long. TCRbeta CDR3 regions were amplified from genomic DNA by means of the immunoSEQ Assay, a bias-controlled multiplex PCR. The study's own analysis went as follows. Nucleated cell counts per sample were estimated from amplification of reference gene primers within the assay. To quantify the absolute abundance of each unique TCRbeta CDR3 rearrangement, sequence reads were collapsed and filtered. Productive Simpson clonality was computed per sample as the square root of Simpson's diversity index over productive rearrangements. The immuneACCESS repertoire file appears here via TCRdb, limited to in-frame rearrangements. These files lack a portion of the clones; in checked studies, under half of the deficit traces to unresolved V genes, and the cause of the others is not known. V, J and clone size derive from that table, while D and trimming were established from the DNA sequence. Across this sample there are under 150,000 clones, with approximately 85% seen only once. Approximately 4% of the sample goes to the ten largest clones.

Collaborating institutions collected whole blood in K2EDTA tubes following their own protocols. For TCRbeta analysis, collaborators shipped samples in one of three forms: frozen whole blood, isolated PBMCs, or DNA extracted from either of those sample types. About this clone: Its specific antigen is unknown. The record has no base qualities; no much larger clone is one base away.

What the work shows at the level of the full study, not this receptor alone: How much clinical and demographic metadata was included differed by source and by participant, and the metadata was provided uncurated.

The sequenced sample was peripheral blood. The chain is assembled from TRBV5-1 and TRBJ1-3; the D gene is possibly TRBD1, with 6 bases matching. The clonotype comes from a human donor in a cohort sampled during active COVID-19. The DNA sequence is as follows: TGCGCCAGCAGCCCGGACAGCTCTGGAAACACCATATATTTT. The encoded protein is CASSPDSSGNTIYF.